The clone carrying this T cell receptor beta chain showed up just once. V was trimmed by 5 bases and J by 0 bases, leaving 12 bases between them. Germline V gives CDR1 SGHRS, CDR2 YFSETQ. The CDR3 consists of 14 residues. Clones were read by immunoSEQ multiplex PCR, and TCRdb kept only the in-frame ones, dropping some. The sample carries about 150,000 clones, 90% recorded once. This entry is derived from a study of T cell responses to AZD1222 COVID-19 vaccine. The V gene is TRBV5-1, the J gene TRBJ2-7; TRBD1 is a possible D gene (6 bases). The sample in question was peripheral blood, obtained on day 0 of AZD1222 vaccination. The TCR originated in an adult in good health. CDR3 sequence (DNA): TGCGCCAGCAGACCCTCGACAGGCTCCTACGAGCAGTACTTC. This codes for CASRPSTGSYEQYF.